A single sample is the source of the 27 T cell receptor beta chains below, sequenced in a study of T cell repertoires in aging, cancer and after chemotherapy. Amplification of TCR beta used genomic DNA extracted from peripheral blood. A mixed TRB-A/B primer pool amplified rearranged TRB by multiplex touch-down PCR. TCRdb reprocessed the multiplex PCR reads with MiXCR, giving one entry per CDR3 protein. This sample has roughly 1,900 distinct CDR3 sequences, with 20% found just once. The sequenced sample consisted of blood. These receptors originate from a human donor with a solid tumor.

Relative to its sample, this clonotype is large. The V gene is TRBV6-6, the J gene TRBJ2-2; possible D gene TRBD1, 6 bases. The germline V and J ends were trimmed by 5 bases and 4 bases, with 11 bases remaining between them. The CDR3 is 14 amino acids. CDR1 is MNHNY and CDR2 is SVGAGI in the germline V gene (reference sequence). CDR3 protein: CASSVTGSTGELFF. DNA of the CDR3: TGTGCCAGCAGTGTAACAGGGTCCACCGGGGAGCTGTTTTTT.

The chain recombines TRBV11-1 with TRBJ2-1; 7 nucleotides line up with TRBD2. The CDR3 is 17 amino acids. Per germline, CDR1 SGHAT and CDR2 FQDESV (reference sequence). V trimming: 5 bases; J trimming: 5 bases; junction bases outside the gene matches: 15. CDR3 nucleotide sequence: TGTGCCAGCAGCCCTCGACTCGTGACTAGCATCGACAATGAGCAGTTCTTC. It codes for CASSPRLVTSIDNEQFF.

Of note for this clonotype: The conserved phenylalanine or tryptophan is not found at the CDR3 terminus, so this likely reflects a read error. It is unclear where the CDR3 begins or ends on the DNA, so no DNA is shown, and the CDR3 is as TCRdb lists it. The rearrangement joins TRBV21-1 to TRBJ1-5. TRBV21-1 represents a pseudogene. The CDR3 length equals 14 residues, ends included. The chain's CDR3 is CASSNRAWYQPQHL.

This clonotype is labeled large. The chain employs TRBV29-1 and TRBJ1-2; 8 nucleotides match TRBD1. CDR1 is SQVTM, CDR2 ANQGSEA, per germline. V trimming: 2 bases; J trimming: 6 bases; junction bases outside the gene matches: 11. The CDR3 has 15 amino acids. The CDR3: CSVESGGWTGNGYTF. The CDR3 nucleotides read TGCAGCGTTGAAAGTGGAGGGTGGACAGGGAATGGCTACACCTTC.

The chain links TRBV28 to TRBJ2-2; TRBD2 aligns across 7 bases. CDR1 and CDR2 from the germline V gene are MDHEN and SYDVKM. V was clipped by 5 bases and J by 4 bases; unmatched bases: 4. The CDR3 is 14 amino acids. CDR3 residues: CASSPGRVTGELFF. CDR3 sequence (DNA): TGTGCCAGCAGTCCAGGGAGGGTCACCGGGGAGCTGTTTTTT.

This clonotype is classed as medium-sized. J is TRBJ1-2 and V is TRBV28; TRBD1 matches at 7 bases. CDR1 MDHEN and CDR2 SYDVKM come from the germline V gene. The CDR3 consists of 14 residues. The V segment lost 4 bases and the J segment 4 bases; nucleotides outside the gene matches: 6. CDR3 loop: CASSSGQSFYGYTF. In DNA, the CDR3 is TGTGCCAGCAGTTCGGGACAGAGCTTCTATGGCTACACCTTC.

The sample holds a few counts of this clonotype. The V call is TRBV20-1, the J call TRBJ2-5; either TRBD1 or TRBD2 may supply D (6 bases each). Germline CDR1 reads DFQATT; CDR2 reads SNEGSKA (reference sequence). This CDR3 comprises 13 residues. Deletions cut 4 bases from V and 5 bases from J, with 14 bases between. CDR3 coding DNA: TGCAGTGCTATTTTCGGGGGCAGGGAGACCCAGTACTTC. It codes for CSAIFGGRETQYF.

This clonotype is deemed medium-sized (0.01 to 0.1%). The CDR3 nucleotides are TGTGCCAGCAGCTTGGGGGCAGGTCTTATGAACACTGAAGCTTTCTTT. It translates to CASSLGAGLMNTEAFF. The gene calls are TRBV5-4 and TRBJ1-1, with D unresolved. The germline gives CDR1 SGHNT, CDR2 YYREEE (reference sequence). The CDR3 sequence is 16 residues long. V dropped 0 bases and J dropped 0 bases, with 12 bases sitting between them.

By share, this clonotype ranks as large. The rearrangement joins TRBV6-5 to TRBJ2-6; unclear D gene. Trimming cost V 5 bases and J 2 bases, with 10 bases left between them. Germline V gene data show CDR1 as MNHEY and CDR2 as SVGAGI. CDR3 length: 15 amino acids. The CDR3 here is CASSGRGAGANVLTF. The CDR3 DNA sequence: TGTGCCAGCAGTGGCCGTGGAGCTGGGGCCAACGTCCTGACTTTC.

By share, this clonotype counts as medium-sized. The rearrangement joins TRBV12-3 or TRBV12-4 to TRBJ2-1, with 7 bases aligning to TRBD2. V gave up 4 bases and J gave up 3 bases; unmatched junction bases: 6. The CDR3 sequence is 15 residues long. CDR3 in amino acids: CASSWGGGGYNEQFF. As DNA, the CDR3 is TGTGCCAGCAGTTGGGGCGGGGGTGGCTACAATGAGCAGTTCTTC.

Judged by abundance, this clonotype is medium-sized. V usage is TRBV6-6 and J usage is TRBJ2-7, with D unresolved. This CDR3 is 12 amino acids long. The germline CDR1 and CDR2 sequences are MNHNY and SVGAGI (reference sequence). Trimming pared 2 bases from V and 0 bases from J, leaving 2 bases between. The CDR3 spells CASSYTSYEQYF. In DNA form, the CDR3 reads TGTGCCAGCAGTTACACCTCCTACGAGCAGTACTTC.

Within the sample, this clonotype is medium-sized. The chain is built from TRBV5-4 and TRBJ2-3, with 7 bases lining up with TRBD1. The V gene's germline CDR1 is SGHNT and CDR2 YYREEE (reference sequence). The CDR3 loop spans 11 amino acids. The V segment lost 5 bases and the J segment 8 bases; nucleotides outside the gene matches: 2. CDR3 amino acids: CASRYRGTQYF. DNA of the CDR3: TGTGCCAGCAGATACAGGGGTACGCAGTATTTT.

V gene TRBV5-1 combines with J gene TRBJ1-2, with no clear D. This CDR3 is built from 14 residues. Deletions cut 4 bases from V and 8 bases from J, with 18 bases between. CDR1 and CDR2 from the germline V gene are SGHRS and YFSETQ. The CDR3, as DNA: TGCGCCAGCAGCACCAGCCGCCCGGGAGAGGGCTACACCTTC. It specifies CASSTSRPGEGYTF.

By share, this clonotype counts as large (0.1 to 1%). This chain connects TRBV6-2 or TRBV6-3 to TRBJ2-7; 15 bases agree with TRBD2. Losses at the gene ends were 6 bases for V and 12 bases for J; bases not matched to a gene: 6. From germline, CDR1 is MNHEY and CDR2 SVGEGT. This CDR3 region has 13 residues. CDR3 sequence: CASSYGTSGRTYF. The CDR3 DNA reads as TGTGCCAGCAGCTACGGGACTAGCGGGAGGACGTACTTC.

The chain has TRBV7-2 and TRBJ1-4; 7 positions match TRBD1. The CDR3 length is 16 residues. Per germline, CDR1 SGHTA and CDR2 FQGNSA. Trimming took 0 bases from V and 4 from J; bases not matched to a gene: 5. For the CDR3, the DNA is TGTGCCAGCAGCTTAGCAGCGAACAGGGGTAATGAAAAACTGTTTTTT. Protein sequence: CASSLAANRGNEKLFF.

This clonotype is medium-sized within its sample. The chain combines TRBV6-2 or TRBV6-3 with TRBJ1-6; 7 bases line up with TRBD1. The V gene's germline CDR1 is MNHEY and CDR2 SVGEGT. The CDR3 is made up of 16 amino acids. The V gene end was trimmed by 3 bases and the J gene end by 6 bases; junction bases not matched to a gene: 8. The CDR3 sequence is CASSYRTGPRNSPLHF. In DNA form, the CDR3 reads TGTGCCAGCAGTTATCGGACAGGCCCTCGTAATTCACCCCTCCACTTT.

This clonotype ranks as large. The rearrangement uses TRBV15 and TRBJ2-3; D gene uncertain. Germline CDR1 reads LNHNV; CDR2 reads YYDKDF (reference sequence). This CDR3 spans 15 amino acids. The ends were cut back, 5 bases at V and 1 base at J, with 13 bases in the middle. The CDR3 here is CATSPSQSGTDTQYF. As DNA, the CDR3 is TGTGCCACCAGCCCTTCCCAGTCTGGCACAGATACGCAGTATTTT. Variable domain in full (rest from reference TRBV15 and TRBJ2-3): DAMVIQNPRYQVTQFGKPVTLSCSQTLNHNVMYWYQQKSSQAPKLLFHYYDKDFNNEADTPDNFQSRRPNTSFCFLDIRSPGLGDTAMYLCATSPSQSGTDTQYFGPGTRLTVL.

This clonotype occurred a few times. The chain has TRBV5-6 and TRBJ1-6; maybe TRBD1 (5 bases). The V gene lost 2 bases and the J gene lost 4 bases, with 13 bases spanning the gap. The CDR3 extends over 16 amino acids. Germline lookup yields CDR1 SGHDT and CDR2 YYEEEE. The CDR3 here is CASSLLTERYNSPLHF. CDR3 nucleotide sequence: TGTGCCAGCAGCTTATTGACAGAGCGATATAATTCACCCCTCCACTTT.

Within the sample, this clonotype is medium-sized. CDR3 sequence reads: CASSHLGGTARAFF. The CDR3 bases are TGTGCCAGCAGTCACTTAGGGGGGACGGCGCGGGCTTTCTTT. V is TRBV27 and J is TRBJ1-1, with D perhaps matching TRBD1 (6 bases). This CDR3 has 14 residues. V lost 5 bases and J 11 bases, leaving 21 bases between the germline ends. The germline V gene has CDR1 MNHEY and CDR2 SMNVEV (reference sequence).

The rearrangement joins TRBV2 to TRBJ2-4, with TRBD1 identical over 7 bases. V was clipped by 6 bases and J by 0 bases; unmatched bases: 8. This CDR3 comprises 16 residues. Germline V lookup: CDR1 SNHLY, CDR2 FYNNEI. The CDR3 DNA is TGTGCCAGCAGCCTCACAGGGGCCTTAGCCAAAAACATTCAGTACTTC. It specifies CASSLTGALAKNIQYF.

In DNA, the CDR3 is TGTGCCAGTAGTAGGGCGGATAATCAGCCCCAGCATTTT. It encodes CASSRADNQPQHF. This sequence joins TRBV19 and TRBJ1-5; D unclear. Germline lookup yields CDR1 LNHDA and CDR2 SQIVND (reference sequence). V lost 4 bases, J lost 4 bases, and 8 bases lay in between. The CDR3 contains 13 residues.

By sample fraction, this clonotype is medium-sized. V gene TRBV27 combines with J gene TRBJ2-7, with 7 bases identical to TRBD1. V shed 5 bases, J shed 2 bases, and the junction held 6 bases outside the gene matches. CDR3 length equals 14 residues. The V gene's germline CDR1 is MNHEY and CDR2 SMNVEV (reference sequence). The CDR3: CASSVTGAPYEQYF. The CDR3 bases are TGTGCCAGCAGTGTCACAGGGGCCCCCTACGAGCAGTACTTC.

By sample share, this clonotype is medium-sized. The CDR3: CASSLSNTDTQYF. For the CDR3, the DNA is TGTGCCAGCAGTTTATCGAACACAGATACGCAGTATTTT. The J gene is TRBJ2-3, the V gene TRBV12-3 or TRBV12-4, with no clear D. V was pared by 2 bases and J by 2 bases, with 5 bases between. CDR3 length equals 13 residues.

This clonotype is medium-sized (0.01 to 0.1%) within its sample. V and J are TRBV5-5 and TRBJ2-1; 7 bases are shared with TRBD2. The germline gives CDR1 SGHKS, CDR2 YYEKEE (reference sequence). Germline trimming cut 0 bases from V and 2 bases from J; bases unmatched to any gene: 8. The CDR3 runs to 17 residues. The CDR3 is CASSLASRTRTYNEQFF. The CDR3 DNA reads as TGTGCCAGCAGCTTGGCCTCGCGGACTAGAACCTACAATGAGCAGTTCTTC.

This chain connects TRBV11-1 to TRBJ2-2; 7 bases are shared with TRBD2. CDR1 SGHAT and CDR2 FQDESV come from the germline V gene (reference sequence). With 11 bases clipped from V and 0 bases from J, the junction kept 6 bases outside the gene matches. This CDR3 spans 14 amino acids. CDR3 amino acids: CAYGRTSNTGELFF. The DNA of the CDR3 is TGTGCCTACGGGAGGACTTCGAACACCGGGGAGCTGTTTTTT.

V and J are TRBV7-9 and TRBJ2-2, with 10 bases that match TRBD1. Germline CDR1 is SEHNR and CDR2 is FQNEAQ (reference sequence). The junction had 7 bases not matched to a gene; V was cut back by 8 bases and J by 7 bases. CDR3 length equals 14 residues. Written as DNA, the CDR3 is TGTGCCAGCTACCGACAGGGGGCGTACGGGGAGCTGTTTTTT. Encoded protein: CASYRQGAYGELFF.

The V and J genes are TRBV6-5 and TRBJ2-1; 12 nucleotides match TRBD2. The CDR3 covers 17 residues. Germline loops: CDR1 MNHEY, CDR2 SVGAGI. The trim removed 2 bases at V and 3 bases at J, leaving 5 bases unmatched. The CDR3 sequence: CASSYPPSGGDYNEQFF. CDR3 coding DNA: TGTGCCAGCAGTTACCCACCTAGCGGGGGGGACTACAATGAGCAGTTCTTC.